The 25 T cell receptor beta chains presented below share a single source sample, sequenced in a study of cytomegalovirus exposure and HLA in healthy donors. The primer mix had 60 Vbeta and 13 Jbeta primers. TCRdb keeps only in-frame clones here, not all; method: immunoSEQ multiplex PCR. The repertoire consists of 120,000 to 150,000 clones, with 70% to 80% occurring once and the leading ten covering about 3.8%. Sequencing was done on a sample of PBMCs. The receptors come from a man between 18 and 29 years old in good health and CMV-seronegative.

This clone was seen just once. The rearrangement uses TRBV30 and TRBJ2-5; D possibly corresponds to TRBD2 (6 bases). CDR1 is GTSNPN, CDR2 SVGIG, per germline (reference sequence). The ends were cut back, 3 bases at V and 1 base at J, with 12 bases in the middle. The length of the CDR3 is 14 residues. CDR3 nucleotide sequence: TGTGCCTGGAGACCCGGGAGCCCCCAAGAGACCCAGTACTTC. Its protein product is CAWRPGSPQETQYF.

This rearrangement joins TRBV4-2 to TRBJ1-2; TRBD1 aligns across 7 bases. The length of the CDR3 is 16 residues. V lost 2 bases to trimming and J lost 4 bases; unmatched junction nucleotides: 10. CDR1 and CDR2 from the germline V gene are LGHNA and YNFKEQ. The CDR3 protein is CASSQSRGGQLYGYTF. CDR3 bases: TGTGCCAGCAGCCAATCGCGGGGGGGACAGCTCTATGGCTACACCTTC.

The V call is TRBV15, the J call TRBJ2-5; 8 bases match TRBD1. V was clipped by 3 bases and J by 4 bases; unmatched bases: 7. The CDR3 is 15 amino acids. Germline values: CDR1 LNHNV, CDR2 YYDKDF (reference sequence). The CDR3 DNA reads TGTGCCACCAGCAGGGCCCCGGACAGGGCAGAGACCCAGTACTTC. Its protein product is CATSRAPDRAETQYF.

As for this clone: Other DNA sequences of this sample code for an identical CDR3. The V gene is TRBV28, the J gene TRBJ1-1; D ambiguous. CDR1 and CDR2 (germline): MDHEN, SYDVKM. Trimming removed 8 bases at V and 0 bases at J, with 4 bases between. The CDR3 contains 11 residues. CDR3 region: CASGVNTEAFF. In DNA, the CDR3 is TGTGCCAGCGGAGTGAACACTGAAGCTTTCTTT.

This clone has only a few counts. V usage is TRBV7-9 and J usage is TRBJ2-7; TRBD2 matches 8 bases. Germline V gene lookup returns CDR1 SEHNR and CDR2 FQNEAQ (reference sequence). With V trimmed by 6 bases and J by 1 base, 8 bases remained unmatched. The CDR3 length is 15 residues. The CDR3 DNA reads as TGTGCCAGCAGTCTCACCGGGACTAGTTCCTACGAGCAGTACTTC. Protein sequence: CASSLTGTSSYEQYF.

CDR3 bases: TGTGCCAGCAGCTTAGCTCCCTATACTGGGGGGACTGAAGCTTTCTTT. This codes for CASSLAPYTGGTEAFF. This chain connects TRBV7-2 to TRBJ1-1; D perhaps matches TRBD1 (5 bases). The germline CDR1 and CDR2 sequences are SGHTA and FQGNSA. V lost 0 bases to trimming and J lost 5 bases, with 16 bases between them. The CDR3 length is 16 residues. The complete variable domain, with remaining parts taken from reference TRBV7-2 and TRBJ1-1, reads GAGVSQSPSNKVTEKGKDVELRCDPISGHTALYWYRQSLGQGLEFLIYFQGNSAPDKSGLPSDRFSAERTGGSVSTLTIQRTQQEDSAVYLCASSLAPYTGGTEAFFGQGTRLTVV.

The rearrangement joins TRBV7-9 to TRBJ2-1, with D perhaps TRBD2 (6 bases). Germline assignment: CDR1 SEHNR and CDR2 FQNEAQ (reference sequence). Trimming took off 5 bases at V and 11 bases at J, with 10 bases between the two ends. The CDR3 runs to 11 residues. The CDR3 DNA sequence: TGTGCCAGCAGCCCTAGCGCTAAGCAGTTCTTC. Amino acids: CASSPSAKQFF.

For the CDR3, the DNA is TGCGCCAGCACCCCACGGGGGACAGGGGCGGCTTTCTTT. Translating it yields CASTPRGTGAAFF. The chain employs TRBV5-1 and TRBJ1-1; TRBD1 matches at 10 bases. The CDR3 totals 13 residues. Germline V gene sequence: CDR1 SGHRS, CDR2 YFSETQ. J was trimmed by 11 bases and V by 6 bases; bases with no gene match: 10.

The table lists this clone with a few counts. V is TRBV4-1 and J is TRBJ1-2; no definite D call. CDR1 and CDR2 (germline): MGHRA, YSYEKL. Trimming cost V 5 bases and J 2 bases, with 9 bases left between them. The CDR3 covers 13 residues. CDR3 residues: CASSREGNYGYTF. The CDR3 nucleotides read TGCGCCAGCAGCAGGGAGGGCAACTATGGCTACACCTTC.

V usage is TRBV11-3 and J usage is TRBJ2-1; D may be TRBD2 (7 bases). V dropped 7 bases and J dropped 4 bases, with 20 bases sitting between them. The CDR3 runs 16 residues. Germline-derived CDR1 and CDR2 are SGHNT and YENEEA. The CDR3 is CASTERRGGGYNEQFF. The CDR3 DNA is TGTGCCAGCACCGAACGGAGAGGGGGGGGATACAATGAGCAGTTCTTC.

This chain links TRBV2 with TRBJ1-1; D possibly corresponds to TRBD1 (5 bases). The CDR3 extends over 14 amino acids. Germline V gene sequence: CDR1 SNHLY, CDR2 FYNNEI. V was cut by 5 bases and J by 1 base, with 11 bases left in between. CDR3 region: CASSSSRANTEAFF. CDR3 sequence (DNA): TGTGCCAGCAGTTCATCCAGGGCGAACACTGAAGCTTTCTTT.

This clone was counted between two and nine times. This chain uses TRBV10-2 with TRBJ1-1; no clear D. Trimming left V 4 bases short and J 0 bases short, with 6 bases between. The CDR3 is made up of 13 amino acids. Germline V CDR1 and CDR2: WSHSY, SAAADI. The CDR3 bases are TGCGCCAGCAGTGCGGGAGTGAACACTGAAGCTTTCTTT. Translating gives CASSAGVNTEAFF.

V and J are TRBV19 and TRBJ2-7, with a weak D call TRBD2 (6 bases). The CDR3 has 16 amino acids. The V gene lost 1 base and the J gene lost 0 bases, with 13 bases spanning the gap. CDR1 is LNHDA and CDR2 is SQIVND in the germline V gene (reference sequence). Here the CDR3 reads CASSIVGGIYSYEQYF. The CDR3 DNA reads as TGTGCCAGTAGTATAGTGGGCGGGATTTACTCCTACGAGCAGTACTTC.

The CDR3 here is CASSVETRDTQYF. CDR3 nucleotides: TGTGCCAGCAGCGTAGAGACTAGAGATACGCAGTATTTT. This chain connects TRBV9 to TRBJ2-3; D perhaps matches TRBD2 (6 bases). Germline V gene lookup returns CDR1 SGDLS and CDR2 YYNGEE. V was cut by 0 bases and J by 5 bases, with 7 bases left in between. The CDR3 covers 13 residues.

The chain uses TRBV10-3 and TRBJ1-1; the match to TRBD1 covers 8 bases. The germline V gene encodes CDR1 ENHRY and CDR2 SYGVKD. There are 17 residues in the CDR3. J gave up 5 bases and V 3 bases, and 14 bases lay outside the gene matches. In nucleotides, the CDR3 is TGTGCCATCAGTGATTCAATTACTCAGGGGGCAGGGACTGAAGCTTTCTTT. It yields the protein CAISDSITQGAGTEAFF.

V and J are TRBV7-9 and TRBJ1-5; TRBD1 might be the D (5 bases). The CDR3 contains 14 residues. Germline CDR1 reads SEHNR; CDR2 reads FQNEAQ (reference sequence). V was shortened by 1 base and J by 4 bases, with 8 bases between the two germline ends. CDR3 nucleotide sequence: TGTGCCAGCAGCTTAGATCCAGGGAATCAGCCCCAGCATTTT. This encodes CASSLDPGNQPQHF.

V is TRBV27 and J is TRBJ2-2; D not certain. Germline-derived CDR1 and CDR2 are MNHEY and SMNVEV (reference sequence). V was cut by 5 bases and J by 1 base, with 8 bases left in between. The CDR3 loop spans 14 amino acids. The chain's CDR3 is CASSPIVNTGELFF. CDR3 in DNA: TGTGCCAGCAGTCCAATAGTGAACACCGGGGAGCTGTTTTTT.

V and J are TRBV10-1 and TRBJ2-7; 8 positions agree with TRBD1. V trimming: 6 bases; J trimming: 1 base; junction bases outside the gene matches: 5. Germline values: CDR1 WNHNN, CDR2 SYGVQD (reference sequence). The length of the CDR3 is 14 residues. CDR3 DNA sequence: TGCGCCAGCAGCCGGGACAGGCGATCCTACGAGCAGTACTTC. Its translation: CASSRDRRSYEQYF.

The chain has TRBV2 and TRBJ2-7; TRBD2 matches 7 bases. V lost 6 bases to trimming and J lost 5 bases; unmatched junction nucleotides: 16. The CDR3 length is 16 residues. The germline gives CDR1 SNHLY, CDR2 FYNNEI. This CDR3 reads CASSSVGREESNEQYF. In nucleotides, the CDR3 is TGTGCCAGCAGCTCGGTAGGGAGGGAGGAGAGCAACGAGCAGTACTTC.

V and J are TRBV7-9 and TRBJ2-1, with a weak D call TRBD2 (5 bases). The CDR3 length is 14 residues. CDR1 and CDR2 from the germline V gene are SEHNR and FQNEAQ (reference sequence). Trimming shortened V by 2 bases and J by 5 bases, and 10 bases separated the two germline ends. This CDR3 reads CASSLRGLDNEQFF. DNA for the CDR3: TGTGCCAGCAGCTTACGCGGGTTGGACAATGAGCAGTTCTTC.

For the CDR3, the DNA is TGTGCCAGCAGCGTAGCAGGGTCTCATGGAAACACCATATATTTT. Encoded protein: CASSVAGSHGNTIYF. This rearrangement joins TRBV9 to TRBJ1-3; a weak D match, TRBD1 (5 bases). V was shortened by 0 bases and J by 3 bases, with 10 bases between the two germline ends. The germline V gene has CDR1 SGDLS and CDR2 YYNGEE. CDR3 length: 15 residues.

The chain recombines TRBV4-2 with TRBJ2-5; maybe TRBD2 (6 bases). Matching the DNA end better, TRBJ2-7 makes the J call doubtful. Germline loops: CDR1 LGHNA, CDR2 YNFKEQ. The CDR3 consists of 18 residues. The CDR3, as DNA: TGTGCCAGCAGCCAAGACAACGTAGAGCGGGCAACTTCCTACGAGCAGTACTTC. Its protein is CASSQDNVERATSYEQYF.

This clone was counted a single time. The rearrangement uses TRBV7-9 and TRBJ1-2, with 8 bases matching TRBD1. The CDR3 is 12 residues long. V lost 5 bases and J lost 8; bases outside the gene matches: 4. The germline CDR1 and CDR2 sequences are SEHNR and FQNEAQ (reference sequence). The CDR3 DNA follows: TGTGCCAGCAGCCTGACAGGGGAAGGCTACACCTTC. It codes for CASSLTGEGYTF.

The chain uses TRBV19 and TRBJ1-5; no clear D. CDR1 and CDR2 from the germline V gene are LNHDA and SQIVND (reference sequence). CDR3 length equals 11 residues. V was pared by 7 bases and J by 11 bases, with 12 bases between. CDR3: CASTQDGAQHF. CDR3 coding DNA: TGTGCCAGTACCCAAGACGGGGCCCAGCATTTT.

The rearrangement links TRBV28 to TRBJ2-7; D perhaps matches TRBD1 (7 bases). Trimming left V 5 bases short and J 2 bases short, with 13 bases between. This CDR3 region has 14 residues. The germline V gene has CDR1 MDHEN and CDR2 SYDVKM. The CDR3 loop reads CASSQGGDAYEQYF. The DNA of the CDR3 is TGTGCCAGCAGTCAGGGGGGAGACGCCTACGAGCAGTACTTC.